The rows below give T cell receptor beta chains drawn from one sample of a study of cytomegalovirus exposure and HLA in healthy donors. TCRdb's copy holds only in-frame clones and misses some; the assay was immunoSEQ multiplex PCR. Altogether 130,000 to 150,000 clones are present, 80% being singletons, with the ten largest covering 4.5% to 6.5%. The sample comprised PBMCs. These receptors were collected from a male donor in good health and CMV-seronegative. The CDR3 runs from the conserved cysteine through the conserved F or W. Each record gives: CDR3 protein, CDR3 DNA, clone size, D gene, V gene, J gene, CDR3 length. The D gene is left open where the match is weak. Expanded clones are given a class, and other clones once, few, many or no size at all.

CDR3: CASSLEWRTRSDTQYF
DNA: TGCGCCAGCAGCTTGGAGTGGCGGACTCGGTCAGATACGCAGTATTTT
size: NA
D: NA
V: TRBV5-1
J: TRBJ2-3
length: 16

CDR3: CASGTGDTEAFF
DNA: TGTGCCAGCGGGACAGGGGACACTGAAGCTTTCTTT
size: NA
D: TRBD1
V: TRBV28
J: TRBJ1-1
length: 12

CDR3: CASRTGAYGYTF
DNA: TGTGCCAGCAGGACAGGGGCCTATGGCTACACCTTC
size: NA
D: TRBD1
V: TRBV6-1
J: TRBJ1-2
length: 12

CDR3: CASSIPGTGNYGYTF
DNA: TGTGCCAGCAGCATCCCCGGGACAGGGAACTATGGCTACACCTTC
size: NA
D: TRBD1
V: TRBV7-9
J: TRBJ1-2
length: 15

CDR3: CACSRGGSTDTQYF
DNA: TGTGCCTGTTCTCGGGGGGGATCCACAGATACGCAGTATTTT
size: NA
D: TRBD2
V: TRBV30
J: TRBJ2-3
length: 14

CDR3: CASSWTGASEKLFF
DNA: TGTGCCAGCAGTTGGACAGGGGCTAGTGAAAAACTGTTTTTT
size: few
D: TRBD1
V: TRBV27
J: TRBJ1-4
length: 14

CDR3: CASSPSNNEQFF
DNA: TGTGCCAGCAGCCCGAGCAACAATGAGCAGTTCTTC
size: NA
D: NA
V: TRBV7-2
J: TRBJ2-1
length: 12

CDR3: CASSRGTGVSQPQHF
DNA: TGTGCCAGCAGCCGCGGGACAGGGGTTAGTCAGCCCCAGCATTTT
size: NA
D: TRBD1
V: TRBV6-5
J: TRBJ1-5
length: 15

CDR3: CASSQWTGGISTEAFF
DNA: TGTGCCAGCAGCCAATGGACAGGGGGCATTAGCACTGAAGCTTTCTTT
size: NA
D: TRBD1
V: TRBV14
J: TRBJ1-1
length: 16

CDR3: CASSARQGYGYTF
DNA: TGTGCCAGCAGCGCCAGGCAGGGTTATGGCTACACCTTC
size: NA
D: NA
V: TRBV7-2
J: TRBJ1-2
length: 13